This T cell receptor (beta chain) appears in the sequencing data of a study of T cells in Graves' hyperthyroidism and ophthalmopathy. Exclusion of a patient resulted from uncontrolled infection, other autoimmune disease, pregnancy or lactation. It was RNA transcripts that yielded the amplified TCR beta CDR3 regions. The TCR CDR3 first-round RT-PCR relied on the HTBI primer set. TCRdb analysed the multiplex PCR reads with MiXCR anew, one entry per CDR3 protein. The sample gives roughly 510,000 distinct CDR3 sequences, 46% of which show up once; around 47% is in the top ten. This CDR3 is 13 amino acids long. V shed 3 bases and J 3 bases; nucleotides not matched to a gene: 4. Germline V gene data show CDR1 as DFQATT and CDR2 as SNEGSKA (reference sequence).

The TCR originated in an adult woman with Graves' disease, either hyperthyroidism or ophthalmopathy (not recorded which). The chain is built from TRBV20-1 and TRBJ1-1, with 7 positions matching TRBD1. Sequencing was carried out using peripheral blood or thyroid tissue (not recorded which). CDR3 in amino acids: CSASGTADTEAFF. As DNA, the CDR3 is TGCAGTGCTAGTGGGACAGCCGACACTGAAGCTTTCTTT.